Listed here is a single T cell receptor beta chain. Its target is not known. Sequencing was performed with immunoSEQ multiplex PCR; in TCRdb, only in-frame clones are kept and a portion is missing. The sample includes 95,000 to 150,000 clones, around 90% of them seen just once. V was pared by 1 base and J by 2 bases, with 5 bases of the junction left unmatched. The CDR3 is 15 amino acids. Germline values: CDR1 MNHEY, CDR2 SMNVEV (reference sequence). The sample is drawn from a study of cytomegalovirus exposure and HLA in healthy donors. The study, taken as a whole, reports: The study recorded 164 TCR beta chains that were cytomegalovirus-associated. In the roughly 130 validation repertoires, a later analysis found that first-cohort TCR clusters tended to co-occur.

The gene calls are TRBV27 and TRBJ2-7, with TRBD1 matching over 7 bases. This sequence was found in a woman aged 18-35 years in good health and CMV-seronegative. What was sequenced was PBMCs. CDR3 in amino acids: CASSLFQGDTYEQYF. CDR3 bases: TGTGCCAGCAGTTTATTCCAGGGGGATACCTACGAGCAGTACTTC.